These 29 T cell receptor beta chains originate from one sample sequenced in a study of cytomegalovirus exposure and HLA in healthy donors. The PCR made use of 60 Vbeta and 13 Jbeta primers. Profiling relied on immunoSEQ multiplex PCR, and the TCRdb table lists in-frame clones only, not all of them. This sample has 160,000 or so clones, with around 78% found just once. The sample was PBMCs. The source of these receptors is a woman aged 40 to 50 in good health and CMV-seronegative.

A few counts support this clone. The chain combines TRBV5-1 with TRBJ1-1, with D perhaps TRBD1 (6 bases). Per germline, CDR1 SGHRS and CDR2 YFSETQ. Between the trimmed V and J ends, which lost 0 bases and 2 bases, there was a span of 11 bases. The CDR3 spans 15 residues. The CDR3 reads CASSLGQGRNTEAFF. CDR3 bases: TGCGCCAGCAGCTTGGGGCAGGGGCGAAACACTGAAGCTTTCTTT.

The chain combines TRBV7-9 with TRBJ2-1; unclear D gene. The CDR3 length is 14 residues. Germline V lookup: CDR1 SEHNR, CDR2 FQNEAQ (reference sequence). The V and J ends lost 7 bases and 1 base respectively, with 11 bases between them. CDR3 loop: CASTPVLSYNEQFF. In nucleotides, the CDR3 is TGTGCCAGCACCCCGGTACTTTCCTACAATGAGCAGTTCTTC.

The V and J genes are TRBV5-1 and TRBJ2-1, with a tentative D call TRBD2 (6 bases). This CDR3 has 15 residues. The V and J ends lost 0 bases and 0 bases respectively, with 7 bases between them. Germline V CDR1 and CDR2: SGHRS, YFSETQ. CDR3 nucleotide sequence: TGCGCCAGCAGCTTGGATAGCGGCTCCTACAATGAGCAGTTCTTC. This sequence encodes CASSLDSGSYNEQFF.

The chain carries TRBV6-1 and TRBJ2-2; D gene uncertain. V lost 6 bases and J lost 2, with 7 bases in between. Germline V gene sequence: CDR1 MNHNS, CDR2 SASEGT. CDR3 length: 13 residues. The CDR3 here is CASSWQNTGELFF. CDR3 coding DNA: TGTGCCAGCAGCTGGCAAAACACCGGGGAGCTGTTTTTT.

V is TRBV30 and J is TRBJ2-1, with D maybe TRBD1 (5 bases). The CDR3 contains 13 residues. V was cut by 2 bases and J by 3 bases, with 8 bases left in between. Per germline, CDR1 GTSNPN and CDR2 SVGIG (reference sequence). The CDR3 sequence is CAWSRGFYNEQFF. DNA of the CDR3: TGTGCCTGGAGTAGGGGTTTCTACAATGAGCAGTTCTTC.

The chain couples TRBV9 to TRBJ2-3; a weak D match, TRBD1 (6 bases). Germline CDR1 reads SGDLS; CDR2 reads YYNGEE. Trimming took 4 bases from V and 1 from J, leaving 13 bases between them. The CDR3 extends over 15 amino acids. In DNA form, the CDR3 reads TGTGCCAGCAGCTCCACAGGGTTCGGCACAGATACGCAGTATTTT. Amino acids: CASSSTGFGTDTQYF.

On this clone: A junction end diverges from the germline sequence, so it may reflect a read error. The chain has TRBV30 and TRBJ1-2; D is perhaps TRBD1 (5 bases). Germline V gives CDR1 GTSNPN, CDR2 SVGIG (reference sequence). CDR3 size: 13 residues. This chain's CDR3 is CAWSPREAPSTSF. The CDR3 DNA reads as TGTGCCTGGAGTCCCAGGGAGGCCCCGAGCACATCCTTC.

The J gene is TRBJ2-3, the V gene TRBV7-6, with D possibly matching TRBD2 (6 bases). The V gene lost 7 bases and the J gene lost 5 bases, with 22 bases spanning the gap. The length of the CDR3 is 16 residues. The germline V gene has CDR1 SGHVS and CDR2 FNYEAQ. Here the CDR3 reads CASTKSHLAAGDTQYF. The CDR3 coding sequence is TGTGCCAGCACCAAGTCTCACTTAGCGGCTGGAGATACGCAGTATTTT. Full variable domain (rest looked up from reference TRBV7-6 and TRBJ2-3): GAGVSQSPRYKVTKRGQDVALRCDPISGHVSLYWYRQALGQGPEFLTYFNYEAQQDKSGLPNDRFSAERPEGSISTLTIQRTEQRDSAMYRCASTKSHLAAGDTQYFGPGTRLTVL.

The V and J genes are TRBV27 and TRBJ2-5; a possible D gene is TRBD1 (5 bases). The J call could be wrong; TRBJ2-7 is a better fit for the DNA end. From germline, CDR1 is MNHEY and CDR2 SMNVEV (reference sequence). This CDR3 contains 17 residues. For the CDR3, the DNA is TGTGCCAGCAGTTTATCCCCTCCTCGAGCCAGGGACTACGAGCAGTACTTC. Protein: CASSLSPPRARDYEQYF.

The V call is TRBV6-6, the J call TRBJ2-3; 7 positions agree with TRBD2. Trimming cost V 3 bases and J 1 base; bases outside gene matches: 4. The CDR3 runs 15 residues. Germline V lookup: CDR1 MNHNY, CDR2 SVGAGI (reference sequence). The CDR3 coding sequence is TGTGCCAGCAGTTATCGGCTAGCGGGCACAGATACGCAGTATTTT. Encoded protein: CASSYRLAGTDTQYF.

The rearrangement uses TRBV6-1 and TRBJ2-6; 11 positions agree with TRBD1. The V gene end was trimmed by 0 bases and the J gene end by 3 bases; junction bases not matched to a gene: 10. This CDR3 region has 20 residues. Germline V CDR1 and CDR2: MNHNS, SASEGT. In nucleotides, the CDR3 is TGTGCCAGCAGTGAAGCTATCCTCGGACAGGGGGCTAGTGGGGCCAACGTCCTGACTTTC. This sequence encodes CASSEAILGQGASGANVLTF.

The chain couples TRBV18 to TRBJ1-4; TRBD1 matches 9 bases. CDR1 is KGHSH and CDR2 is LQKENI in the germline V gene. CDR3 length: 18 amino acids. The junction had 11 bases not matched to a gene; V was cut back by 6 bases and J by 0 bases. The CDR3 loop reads CASSDTGQGFSTNEKLFF. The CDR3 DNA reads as TGTGCCAGCTCGGATACGGGACAGGGCTTTTCAACTAATGAAAAACTGTTTTTT. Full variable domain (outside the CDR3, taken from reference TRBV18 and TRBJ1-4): NAGVMQNPRHLVRRRGQEARLRCSPMKGHSHVYWYRQLPEEGLKFMVYLQKENIIDESGMPKERFSAEFPKEGPSILRIQQVVRGDSAAYFCASSDTGQGFSTNEKLFFGSGTQLSVL.

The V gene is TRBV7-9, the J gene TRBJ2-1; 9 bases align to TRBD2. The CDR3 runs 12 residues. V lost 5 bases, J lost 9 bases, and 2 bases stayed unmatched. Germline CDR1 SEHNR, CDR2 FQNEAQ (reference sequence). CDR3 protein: CASSVSGSEQFF. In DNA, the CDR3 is TGTGCCAGCAGCGTTAGCGGGAGTGAGCAGTTCTTC.

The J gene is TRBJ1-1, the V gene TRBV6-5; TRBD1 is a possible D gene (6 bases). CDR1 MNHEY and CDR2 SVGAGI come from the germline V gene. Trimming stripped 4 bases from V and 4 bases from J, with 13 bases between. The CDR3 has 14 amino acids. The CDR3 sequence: CASSSTGTATEAFF. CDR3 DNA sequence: TGTGCCAGCAGTTCCACAGGGACCGCCACTGAAGCTTTCTTT.

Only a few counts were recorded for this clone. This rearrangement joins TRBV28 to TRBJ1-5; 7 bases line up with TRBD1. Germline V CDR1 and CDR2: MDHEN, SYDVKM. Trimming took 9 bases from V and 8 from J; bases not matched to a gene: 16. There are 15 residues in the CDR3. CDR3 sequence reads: CASTWRGRLGKPQHF. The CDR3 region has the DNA TGTGCCAGTACGTGGAGGGGGCGCTTGGGGAAGCCCCAGCATTTT.

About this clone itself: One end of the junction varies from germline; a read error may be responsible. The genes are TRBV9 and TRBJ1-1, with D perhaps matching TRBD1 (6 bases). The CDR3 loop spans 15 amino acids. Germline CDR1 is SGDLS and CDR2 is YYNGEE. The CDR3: CASSSQGQVNSEAFF. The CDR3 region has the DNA TGTGCCAGCAGCTCCCAGGGACAAGTGAACTCTGAAGCTTTCTTT.

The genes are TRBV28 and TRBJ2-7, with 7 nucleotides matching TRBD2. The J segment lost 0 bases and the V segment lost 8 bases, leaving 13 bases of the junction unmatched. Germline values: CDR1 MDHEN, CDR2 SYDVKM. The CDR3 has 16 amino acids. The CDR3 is CASQPSGAGFSYEQYF. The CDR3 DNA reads TGTGCCAGCCAACCCAGCGGGGCAGGGTTCTCCTACGAGCAGTACTTC.

The CDR3 loop reads CASRETSGRLLEYEQYF. The CDR3 DNA follows: TGTGCCAGTAGGGAAACTAGCGGCCGGCTACTAGAGTACGAGCAGTACTTC. The rearrangement links TRBV19 to TRBJ2-7, with 8 nucleotides matching TRBD2. The ends lost 6 bases at V and 4 bases at J; junction bases unmatched: 17. The V gene's germline CDR1 is LNHDA and CDR2 SQIVND (reference sequence). The CDR3 length is 17 residues.

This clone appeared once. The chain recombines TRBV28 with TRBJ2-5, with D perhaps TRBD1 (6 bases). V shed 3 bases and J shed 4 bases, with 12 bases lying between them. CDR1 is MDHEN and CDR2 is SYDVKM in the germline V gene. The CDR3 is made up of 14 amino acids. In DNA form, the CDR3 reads TGTGCCAGCAGTTTCAGGGGCCCGGGAGAGACCCAGTACTTC. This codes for CASSFRGPGETQYF.

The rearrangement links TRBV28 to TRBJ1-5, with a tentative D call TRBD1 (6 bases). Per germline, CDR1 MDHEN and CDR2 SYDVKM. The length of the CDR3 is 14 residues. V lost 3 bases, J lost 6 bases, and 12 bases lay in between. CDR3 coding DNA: TGTGCCAGCAGTTTCGGGGGGGGGCTTCAGCCCCAGCATTTT. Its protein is CASSFGGGLQPQHF. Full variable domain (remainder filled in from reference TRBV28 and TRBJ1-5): DVKVTQSSRYLVKRTGEKVFLECVQDMDHENMFWYRQDPGLGLRLIYFSYDVKMKEKGDIPEGYSVSREKKERFSLILESASTNQTSMYLCASSFGGGLQPQHFGDGTRLSIL.

The CDR3 loop is CASSIDLYGVRGNVLTF. The CDR3 DNA reads TGTGCCAGTAGTATAGATCTATACGGGGTGCGGGGCAACGTCCTGACTTTC. This rearrangement joins TRBV19 to TRBJ2-6; a weak D match, TRBD2 (6 bases). Germline V gene sequence: CDR1 LNHDA, CDR2 SQIVND (reference sequence). Trimming took 0 bases from V and 9 from J, leaving 18 bases between them. The CDR3 length is 17 residues.

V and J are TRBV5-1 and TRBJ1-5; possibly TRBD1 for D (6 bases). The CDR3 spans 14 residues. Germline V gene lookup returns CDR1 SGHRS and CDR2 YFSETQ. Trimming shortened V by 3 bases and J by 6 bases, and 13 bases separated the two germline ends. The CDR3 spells CASSSTQGSQPQHF. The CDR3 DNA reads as TGCGCCAGCAGCTCTACTCAGGGGAGTCAGCCCCAGCATTTT.

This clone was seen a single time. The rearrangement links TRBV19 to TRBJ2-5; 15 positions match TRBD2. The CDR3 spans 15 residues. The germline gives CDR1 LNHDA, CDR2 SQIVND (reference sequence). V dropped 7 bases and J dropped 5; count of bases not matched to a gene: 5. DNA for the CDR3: TGTGCCAGTACTCGGACTAGCGGGAGGGGGGAGACCCAGTACTTC. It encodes CASTRTSGRGETQYF. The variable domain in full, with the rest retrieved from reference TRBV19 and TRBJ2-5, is DGGITQSPKYLFRKEGQNVTLSCEQNLNHDAMYWYRQDPGQGLRLIYYSQIVNDFQKGDIAEGYSVSREKKESFPLTVTSAQKNPTAFYLCASTRTSGRGETQYFGPGTRLLVL.

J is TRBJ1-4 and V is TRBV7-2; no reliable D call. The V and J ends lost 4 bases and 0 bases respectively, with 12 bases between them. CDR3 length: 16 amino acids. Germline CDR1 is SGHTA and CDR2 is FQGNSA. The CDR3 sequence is CASSSLYGSTNEKLFF. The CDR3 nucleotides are TGTGCCAGCAGCTCCCTCTACGGGTCAACTAATGAAAAACTGTTTTTT.

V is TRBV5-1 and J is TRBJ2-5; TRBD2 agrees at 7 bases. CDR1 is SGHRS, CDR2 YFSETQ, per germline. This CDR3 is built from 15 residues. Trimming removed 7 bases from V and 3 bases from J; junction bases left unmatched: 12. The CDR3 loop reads CASSGGTLGEETQYF. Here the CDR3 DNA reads TGCGCCAGCTCCGGGGGGACCTTAGGGGAAGAGACCCAGTACTTC.

The CDR3 region is CASSPSVAYEQYF. Here the CDR3 DNA reads TGTGCCAGCAGTCCCTCGGTAGCCTACGAGCAGTACTTC. V usage is TRBV28 and J usage is TRBJ2-7; unclear D gene. V lost 5 bases to trimming and J lost 2 bases, with 10 bases between them. The germline V gene encodes CDR1 MDHEN and CDR2 SYDVKM. The CDR3 length is 13 residues.

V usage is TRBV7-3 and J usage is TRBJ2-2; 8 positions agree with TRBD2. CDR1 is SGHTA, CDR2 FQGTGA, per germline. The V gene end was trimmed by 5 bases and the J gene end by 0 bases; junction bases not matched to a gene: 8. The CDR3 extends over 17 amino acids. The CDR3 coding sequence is TGTGCCAGCAGCATAAACTCAGCGGGAGCGAACACCGGGGAGCTGTTTTTT. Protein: CASSINSAGANTGELFF.

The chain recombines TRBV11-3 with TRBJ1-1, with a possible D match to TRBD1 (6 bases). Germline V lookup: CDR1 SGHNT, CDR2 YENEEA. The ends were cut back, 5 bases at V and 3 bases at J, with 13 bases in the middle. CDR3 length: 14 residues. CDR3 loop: CASSLRGIDTEAFF. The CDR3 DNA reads TGTGCCAGCAGCCTTAGGGGGATTGACACTGAAGCTTTCTTT.

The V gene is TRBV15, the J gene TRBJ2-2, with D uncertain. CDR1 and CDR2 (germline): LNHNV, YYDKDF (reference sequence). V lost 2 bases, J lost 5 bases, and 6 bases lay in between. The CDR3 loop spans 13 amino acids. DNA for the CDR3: TGTGCCACCAGCAGACCCCATACCGGGGAGCTGTTTTTT. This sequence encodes CATSRPHTGELFF.